This TCR beta chain emerged from a study of control samples from healthy donors and cancer patients. Trimming took 1 base from V and 9 from J, leaving 24 bases between them. The CDR3 totals 17 residues. CDR1 LGHNA and CDR2 YSLEER come from the germline V gene. The assay was immunoSEQ multiplex PCR, and TCRdb's table has in-frame clones only and misses some. There are roughly 8,500 clones in the sample; over 75% occur only once, and about 20% lies in the top ten. The clonotype comes from a man in his sixties with colorectal cancer. This chain links TRBV4-3 with TRBJ2-5, with D possibly being TRBD1 (6 bases). Sample: PBMCs. CDR3 in amino acids: CASSQGLSVGAGGSQYF. The CDR3 nucleotides read TGCGCCAGCAGCCAAGGATTATCGGTGGGGGCGGGTGGGTCCCAGTACTTC.